The entry that follows covers one T cell receptor (beta chain) sequence. Its antigen remains unidentified. It has no much larger one-base neighbor in the sample; base qualities were not kept. This entry comes from a study of early T cells in non-severe SARS-CoV-2 infection (dated by TCRdb to about 2021). In the study overall: Bulk RNA from unsorted whole blood was used for TCR sequencing, so alpha and beta chains could not be paired.

Study-wide findings and limitations: Matching against VDJdb was skewed toward anti-spike CD8 responses, likely underestimated virus-specific expansions, and missed private and CD4 specificities.

The CDR3 runs 17 amino acids, cysteine and phenylalanine included. Of the read, only the CDR3 DNA is kept; its 51 bases are in frame from base 1. V loses 5 bases, J loses 2 bases, and the germline ends lie 21 bases apart. The germline V gene encodes CDR1 MNHEY and CDR2 SMNVEV (reference sequence). The study was a case-control design nested within a healthcare worker cohort in London, UK, with weekly nasopharyngeal swab PCR tests and blood sampling. Healthcare workers were recruited during the week of the UK lockdown, between 23 and 31 March 2020, and followed weekly for up to roughly 16 weeks. The receptor library was made with 5' RACE. The listed sequencing device is NextSeq 500. To correct for sequencing error and PCR bias, the TCR library protocol tagged individual cDNA molecules with unique molecular identifiers. Both TCR alpha and beta chains were sequenced, and tight co-correlation was observed between alpha and beta sequence abundances in each sample. The paper's data handling went like this. V gene, J gene and CDR3 annotation of TCR sequences was performed with Decombinator V4. Expanded TCRs were defined as changing significantly between any two time points under a Poisson model with p below 0.0001. Abundances of TCRs were expressed as counts per million after normalisation to the total number of TCRs sequenced in each sample. MAIT TCRs were defined by TRAV1-2 paired with TRAJ12, TRAJ20 or TRAJ33, and iNKT TCRs by TRAV10 paired with TRAJ18. VDJdb, accessed 1 November 2021, was searched for CMV, EBV and SARS-CoV-2 annotated TCRs, with TCRs annotated for multiple antigens excluded. Clones were called with MiXCR by TCRdb after fastp trimmed the public reads at Q25, and only in-frame beta chains were retained. Each entry merges the rows of one CDR3 protein and shows their most common DNA and genes. In this record, the V and J calls reflect TCRdb's handling and not the investigators' own analysis. The sample records some 70,000 distinct CDR3 sequences, 9.1% of which are singletons. Jointly, the top ten make up 3.2% of the sample.

The chain is encoded by TRBV27 joined to TRBJ2-5, with TRBD2 as a weak D call on 5 bases. The sequence came from an adult who was a healthcare worker with PCR-confirmed SARS-CoV-2 infection or an uninfected control (not recorded which). Sequencing was performed on whole blood. The DNA sequence is TGTGCCAGCAGTCGCGTTGGGAGTGTCACCCCACAAGAGACCCAGTACTTC. Translated, it reads CASSRVGSVTPQETQYF.